The sequence of this T cell receptor beta chain was determined in a study of identical twins. Findings of the study overall: Out-of-frame alpha sequences common to twins exhibited an excess of low generation probability.

This clonotype occurred a few times. What it binds is not known. Unique molecular identifiers were in the cDNA, with template-switch universal primer binding. TCRdb independently ran MiXCR on the 5' RACE reads; one entry per CDR3 protein. The table records roughly 240,000 distinct CDR3 sequences, approximately 7% of them present only once. From germline, CDR1 is MGHRA and CDR2 YSYEKL. The CDR3 length is 14 residues. V was shortened by 1 base and J by 0 bases, with 6 bases between the two germline ends. Donors uniformly comprised healthy Caucasians. These sequences were also reported in another study, on yellow fever vaccine responses in identical twins.

The chain recombines TRBV4-1 with TRBJ1-1; D gene ambiguous. The sequence derives from a woman younger than 30 in good health. Sample: memory (CD45RO+) T cells sorted from blood. The CDR3 sequence: CASSQGWVNTEAFF. Written as DNA, the CDR3 is TGCGCCAGCAGCCAAGGGTGGGTGAACACTGAAGCTTTCTTT.